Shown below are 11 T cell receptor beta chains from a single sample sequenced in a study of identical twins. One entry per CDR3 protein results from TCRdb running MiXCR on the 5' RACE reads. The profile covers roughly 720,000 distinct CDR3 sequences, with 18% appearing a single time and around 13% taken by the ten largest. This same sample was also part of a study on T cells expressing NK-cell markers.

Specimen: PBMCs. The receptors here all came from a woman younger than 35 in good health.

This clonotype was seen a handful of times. Written as DNA, the CDR3 is TGTGCCAGCAGTTATGGGAGGGAATACAATGAGCAGTTCTTC. This gives the protein CASSYGREYNEQFF. The chain is built from TRBV6-5 and TRBJ2-1, with TRBD2 matching 7 bases. The CDR3 totals 14 residues. Germline values: CDR1 MNHEY, CDR2 SVGAGI. Germline trimming cut 3 bases from V and 4 bases from J; bases unmatched to any gene: 3.

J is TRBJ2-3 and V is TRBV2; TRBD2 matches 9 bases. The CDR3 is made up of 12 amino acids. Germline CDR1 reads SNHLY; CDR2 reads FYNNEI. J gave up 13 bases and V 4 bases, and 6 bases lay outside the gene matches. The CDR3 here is CASSGWSGGKYF. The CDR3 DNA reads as TGTGCCAGCAGTGGATGGAGCGGGGGGAAGTATTTT.

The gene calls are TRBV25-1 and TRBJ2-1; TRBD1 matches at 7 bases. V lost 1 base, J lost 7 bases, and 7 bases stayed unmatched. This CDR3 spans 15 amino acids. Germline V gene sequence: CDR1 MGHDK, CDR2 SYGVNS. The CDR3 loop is CASSESIGGYNEQFF. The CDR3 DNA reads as TGTGCCAGCAGTGAATCGATAGGGGGCTATAATGAGCAGTTCTTC.

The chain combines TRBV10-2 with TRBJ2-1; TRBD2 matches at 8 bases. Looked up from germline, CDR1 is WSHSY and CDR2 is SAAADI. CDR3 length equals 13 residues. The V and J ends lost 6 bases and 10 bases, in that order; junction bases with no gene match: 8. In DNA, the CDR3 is TGCGCCAGCAGCGGGAGGGCCTCCTGGGAGCAGTTCTTC. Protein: CASSGRASWEQFF.

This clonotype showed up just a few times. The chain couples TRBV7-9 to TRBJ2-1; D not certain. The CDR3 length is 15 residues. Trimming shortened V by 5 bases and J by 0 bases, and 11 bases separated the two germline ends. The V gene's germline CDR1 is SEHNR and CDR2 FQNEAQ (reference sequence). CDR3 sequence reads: CASSPKETSYNEQFF. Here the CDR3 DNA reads TGTGCCAGCAGCCCGAAGGAGACCTCCTACAATGAGCAGTTCTTC.

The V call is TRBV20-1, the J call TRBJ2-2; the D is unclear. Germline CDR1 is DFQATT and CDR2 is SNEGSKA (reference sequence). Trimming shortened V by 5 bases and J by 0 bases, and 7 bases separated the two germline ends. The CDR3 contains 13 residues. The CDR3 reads CSARIPNTGELFF. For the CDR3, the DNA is TGCAGTGCTCGCATTCCGAACACCGGGGAGCTGTTTTTT.

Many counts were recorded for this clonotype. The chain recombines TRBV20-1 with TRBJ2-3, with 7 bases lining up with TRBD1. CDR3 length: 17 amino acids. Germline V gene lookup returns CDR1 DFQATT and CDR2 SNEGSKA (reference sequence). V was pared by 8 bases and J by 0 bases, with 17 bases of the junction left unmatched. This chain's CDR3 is CSTDAGDSSASTDTQYF. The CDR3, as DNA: TGCAGTACGGATGCCGGGGACAGTTCCGCTAGCACAGATACGCAGTATTTT.

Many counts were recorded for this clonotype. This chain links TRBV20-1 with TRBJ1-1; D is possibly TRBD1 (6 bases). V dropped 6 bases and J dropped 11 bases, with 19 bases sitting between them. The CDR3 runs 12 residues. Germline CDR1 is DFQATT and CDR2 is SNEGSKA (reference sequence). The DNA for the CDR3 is TGCAGTGCAAGTCCCACACAGGGAATGGCTTTCTTT. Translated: CSASPTQGMAFF.

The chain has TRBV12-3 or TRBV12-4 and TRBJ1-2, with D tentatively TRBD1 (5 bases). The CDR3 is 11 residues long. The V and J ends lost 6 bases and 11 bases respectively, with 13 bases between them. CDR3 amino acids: CASRPGTSYTF. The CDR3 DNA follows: TGTGCCAGCAGACCGGGGACCTCATACACCTTC.

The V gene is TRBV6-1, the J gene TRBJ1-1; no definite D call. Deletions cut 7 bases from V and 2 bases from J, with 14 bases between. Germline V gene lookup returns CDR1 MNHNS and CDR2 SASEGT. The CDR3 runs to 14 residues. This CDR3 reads CASTPWAGNTEAFF. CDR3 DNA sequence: TGTGCCAGCACCCCCTGGGCAGGCAACACTGAAGCTTTCTTT.

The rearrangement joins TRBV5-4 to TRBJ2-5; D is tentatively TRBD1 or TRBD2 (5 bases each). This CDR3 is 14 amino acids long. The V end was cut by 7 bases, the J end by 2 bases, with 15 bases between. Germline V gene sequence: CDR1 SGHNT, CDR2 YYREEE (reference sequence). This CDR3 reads CASRDADRQETQYF. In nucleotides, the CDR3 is TGTGCCAGCCGGGACGCCGACCGGCAAGAGACCCAGTACTTC.